This T cell receptor beta chain was captured in a study of Ad26.COV2.S vaccination and SARS-CoV-2 variants. About the research overall: Intramuscularly, Ad26.COV2.S was given either once or twice, 56 days apart.

General study results and limits: Vaccinees and placebo recipients showed similar non-spike TCR breadth. Greater spike-specific TCR breadth was seen in vaccine recipients than in placebo recipients.

Profiling relied on immunoSEQ multiplex PCR, and the TCRdb table lists in-frame clones only, not all of them. The table lists 450,000 to 550,000 clones, about 91% of them singletons. Per germline, CDR1 SGHNT and CDR2 YYREEE (reference sequence). The CDR3 is 15 amino acids. Trimming stripped 4 bases from V and 1 base from J, with 9 bases between. As to treatment: roughly 19 received Ad26.COV2.S at low or high dose, single or two shots; roughly five received placebo; per-sample allocation not given. Samples were taken on day 63 after the first vaccine or placebo injection. In the vaccine, an Ad26 vector expressed the SARS-CoV-2 spike of the Wuhan strain. This clone was observed a single time. Its antigen is undetermined.

The receptor was isolated from a person between 18 and 65 years old who received the Ad26.COV2.S COVID-19 vaccine or a placebo. Specimen: peripheral blood, collected in a trial of Ad26.COV2.S vaccine versus placebo. The chain has TRBV5-4 and TRBJ2-6, with D perhaps matching TRBD1 (6 bases). For the CDR3, the DNA is TGTGCCAGCAGCCTCAGGGGTTCTGGGGCCAACGTCCTGACTTTC. As protein: CASSLRGSGANVLTF. The whole variable domain, filled in from reference TRBV5-4 and TRBJ2-6, reads ETGVTQSPTHLIKTRGQQVTLRCSSQSGHNTVSWYQQALGQGPQFIFQYYREEENGRGNFPPRFSGLQFPNYSSELNVNALELDDSALYLCASSLRGSGANVLTFGAGSRLTVL.